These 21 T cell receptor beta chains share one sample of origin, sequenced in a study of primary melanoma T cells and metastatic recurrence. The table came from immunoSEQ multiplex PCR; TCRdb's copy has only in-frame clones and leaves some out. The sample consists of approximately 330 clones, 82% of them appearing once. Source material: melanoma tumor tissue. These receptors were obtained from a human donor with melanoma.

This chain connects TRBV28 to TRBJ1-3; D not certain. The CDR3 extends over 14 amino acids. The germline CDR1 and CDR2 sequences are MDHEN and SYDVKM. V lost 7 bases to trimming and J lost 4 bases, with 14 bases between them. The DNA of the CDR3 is TGTGCCAGCAATCCCTCCGATGAGGGAAACACCATATATTTT. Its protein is CASNPSDEGNTIYF.

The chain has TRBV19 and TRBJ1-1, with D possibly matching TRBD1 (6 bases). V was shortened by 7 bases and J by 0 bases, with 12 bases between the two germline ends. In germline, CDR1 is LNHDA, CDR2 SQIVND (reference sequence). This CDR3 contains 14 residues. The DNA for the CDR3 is TGTGCCAGTACCAGGACAGCCATGAACACTGAAGCTTTCTTT. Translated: CASTRTAMNTEAFF.

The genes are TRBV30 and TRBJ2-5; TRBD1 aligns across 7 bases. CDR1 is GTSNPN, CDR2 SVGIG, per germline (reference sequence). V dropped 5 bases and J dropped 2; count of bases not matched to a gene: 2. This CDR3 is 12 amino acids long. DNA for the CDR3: TGTGCCTGGGGGACAGTTCAAGAGACCCAGTACTTC. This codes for CAWGTVQETQYF.

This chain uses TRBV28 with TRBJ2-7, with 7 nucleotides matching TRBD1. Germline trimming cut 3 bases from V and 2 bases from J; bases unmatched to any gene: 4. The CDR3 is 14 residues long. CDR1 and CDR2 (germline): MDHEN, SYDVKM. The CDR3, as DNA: TGTGCCAGCAGTTTCATGGGACAGCCCTACGAGCAGTACTTC. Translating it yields CASSFMGQPYEQYF.

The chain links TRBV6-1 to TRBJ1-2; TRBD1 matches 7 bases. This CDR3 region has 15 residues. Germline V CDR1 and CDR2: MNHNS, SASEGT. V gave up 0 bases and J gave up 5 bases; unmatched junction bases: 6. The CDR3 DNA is TGTGCCAGCAGTGAAGCGTCACAGGGGAGGTATGGCTACACCTTC. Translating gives CASSEASQGRYGYTF.

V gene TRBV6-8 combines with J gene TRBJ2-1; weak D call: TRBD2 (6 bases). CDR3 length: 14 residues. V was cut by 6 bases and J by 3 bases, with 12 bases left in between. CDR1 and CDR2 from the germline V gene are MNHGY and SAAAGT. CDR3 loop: CASSFSGYYNEQFF. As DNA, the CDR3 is TGTGCCAGCAGCTTCAGCGGGTACTACAATGAGCAGTTCTTC.

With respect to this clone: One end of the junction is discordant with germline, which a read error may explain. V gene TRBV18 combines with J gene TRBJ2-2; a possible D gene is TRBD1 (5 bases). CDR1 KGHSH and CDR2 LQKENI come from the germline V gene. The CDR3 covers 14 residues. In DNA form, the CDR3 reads TGTACCAGCTCACCAGACAGAAACACCGGGGAGCTGTTTTTT. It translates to CTSSPDRNTGELFF.

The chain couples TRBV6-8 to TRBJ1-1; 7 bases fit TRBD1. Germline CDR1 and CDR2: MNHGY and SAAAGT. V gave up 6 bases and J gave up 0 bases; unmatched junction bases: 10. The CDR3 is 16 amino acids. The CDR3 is CASRSRDSGLNTEAFF. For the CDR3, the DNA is TGTGCCAGCAGGTCCCGGGACAGTGGGCTGAACACTGAAGCTTTCTTT.

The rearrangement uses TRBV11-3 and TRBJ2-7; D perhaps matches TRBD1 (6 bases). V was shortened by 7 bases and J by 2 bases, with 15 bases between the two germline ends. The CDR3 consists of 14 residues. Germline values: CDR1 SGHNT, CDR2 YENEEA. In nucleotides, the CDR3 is TGTGCCAGCAACATTAACAGGGAGACCTACGAGCAGTACTTC. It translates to CASNINRETYEQYF.

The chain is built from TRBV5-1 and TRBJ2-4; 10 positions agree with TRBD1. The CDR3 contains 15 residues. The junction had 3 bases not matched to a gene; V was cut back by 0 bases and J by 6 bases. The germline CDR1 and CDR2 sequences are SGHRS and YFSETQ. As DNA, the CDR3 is TGCGCCAGCAGCTTGGTGTGGACAGGGGGAAACATTCAGTACTTC. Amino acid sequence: CASSLVWTGGNIQYF.

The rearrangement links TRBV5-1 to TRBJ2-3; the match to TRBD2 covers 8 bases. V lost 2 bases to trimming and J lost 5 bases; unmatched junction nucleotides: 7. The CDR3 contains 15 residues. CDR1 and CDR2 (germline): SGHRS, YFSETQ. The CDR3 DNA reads TGCGCCAGCAGCTTAGAGCGGGGGTTTGGAGATACGCAGTATTTT. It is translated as CASSLERGFGDTQYF.

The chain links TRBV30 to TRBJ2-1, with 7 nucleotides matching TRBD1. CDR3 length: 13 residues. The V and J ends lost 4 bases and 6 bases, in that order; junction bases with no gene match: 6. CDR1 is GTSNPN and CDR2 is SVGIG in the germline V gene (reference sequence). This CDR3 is CAWKGAYGNEQFF. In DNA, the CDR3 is TGTGCCTGGAAGGGGGCTTATGGCAATGAGCAGTTCTTC.

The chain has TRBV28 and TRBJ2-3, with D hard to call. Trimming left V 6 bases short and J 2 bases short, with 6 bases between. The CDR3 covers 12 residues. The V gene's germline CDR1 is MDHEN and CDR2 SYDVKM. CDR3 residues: CASRTTTDTQYF. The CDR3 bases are TGTGCCAGCAGAACTACCACAGATACGCAGTATTTT.

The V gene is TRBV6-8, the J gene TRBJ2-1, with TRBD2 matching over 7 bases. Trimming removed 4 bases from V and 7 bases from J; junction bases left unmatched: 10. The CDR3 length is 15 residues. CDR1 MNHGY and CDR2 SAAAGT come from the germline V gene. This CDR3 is CASSLGTTVSNEQFF. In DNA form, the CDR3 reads TGTGCCAGCAGTTTAGGGACTACGGTGTCGAATGAGCAGTTCTTC.

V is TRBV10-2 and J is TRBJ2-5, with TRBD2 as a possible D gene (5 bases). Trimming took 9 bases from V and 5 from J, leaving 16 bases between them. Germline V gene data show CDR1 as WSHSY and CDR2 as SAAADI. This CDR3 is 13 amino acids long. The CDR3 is CASRTQIRETQYF. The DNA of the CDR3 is TGCGCCAGTCGGACTCAAATCCGGGAGACCCAGTACTTC.

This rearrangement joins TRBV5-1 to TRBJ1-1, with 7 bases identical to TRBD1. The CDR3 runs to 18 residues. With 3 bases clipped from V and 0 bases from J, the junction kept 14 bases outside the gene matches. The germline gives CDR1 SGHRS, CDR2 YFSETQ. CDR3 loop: CASSYYTGTVLMNTEAFF. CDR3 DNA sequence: TGCGCCAGCAGCTATTATACCGGGACAGTTCTCATGAACACTGAAGCTTTCTTT.

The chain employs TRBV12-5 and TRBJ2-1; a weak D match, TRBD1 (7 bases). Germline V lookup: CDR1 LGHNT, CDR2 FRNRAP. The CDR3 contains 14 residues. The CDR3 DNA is TGTGCCAGCACCTCAGGGGGGTCTATTAATGAGCAGTTCTTC. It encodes CASTSGGSINEQFF.

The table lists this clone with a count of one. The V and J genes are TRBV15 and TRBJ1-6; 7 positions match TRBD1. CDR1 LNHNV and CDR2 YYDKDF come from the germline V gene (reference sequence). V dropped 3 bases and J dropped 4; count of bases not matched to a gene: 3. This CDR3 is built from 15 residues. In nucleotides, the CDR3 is TGTGCCACCAGCAGGGGGGACAGTTATAATTCACCCCTCCACTTT. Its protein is CATSRGDSYNSPLHF.

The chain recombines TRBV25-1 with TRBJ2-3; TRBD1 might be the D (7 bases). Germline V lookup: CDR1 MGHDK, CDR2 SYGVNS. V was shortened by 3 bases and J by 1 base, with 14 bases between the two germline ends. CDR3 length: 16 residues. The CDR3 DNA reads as TGTGCCAGCAGTGACTCAGGCAGGGGGGGCACAGATACGCAGTATTTT. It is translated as CASSDSGRGGTDTQYF.

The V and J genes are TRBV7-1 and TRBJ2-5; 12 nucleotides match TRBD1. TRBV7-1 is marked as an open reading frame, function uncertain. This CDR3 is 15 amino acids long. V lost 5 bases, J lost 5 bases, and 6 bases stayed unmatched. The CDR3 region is CASSRGTGGLETQYF. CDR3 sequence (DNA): TGTGCCAGCAGCCGCGGGACAGGGGGCCTCGAGACCCAGTACTTC.

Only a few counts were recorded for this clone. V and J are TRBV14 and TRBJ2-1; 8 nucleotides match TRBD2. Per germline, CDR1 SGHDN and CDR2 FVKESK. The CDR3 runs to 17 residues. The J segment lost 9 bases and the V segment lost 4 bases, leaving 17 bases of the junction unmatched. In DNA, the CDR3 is TGTGCCAGCAGCCCCGCGTGGGGTCGGGGGGGGACCGGTGAGCAGTTCTTC. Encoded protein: CASSPAWGRGGTGEQFF. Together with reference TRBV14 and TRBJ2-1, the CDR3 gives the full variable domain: EAGVTQFPSHSVIEKGQTVTLRCDPISGHDNLYWYRRVMGKEIKFLLHFVKESKQDESGMPNNRFLAERTGGTYSTLKVQPAELEDSGVYFCASSPAWGRGGTGEQFFGPGTRLTVL.